The clone carrying this T cell receptor beta chain was seen a few times. J lost 6 bases, V lost 3 bases, and 6 bases had no gene match. Germline-derived CDR1 and CDR2 are SGDLS and YYNGEE. The CDR3 is 14 amino acids. Sequencing was performed with immunoSEQ multiplex PCR; in TCRdb, only in-frame clones are kept and a portion is missing. The sample carries approximately 280,000 clones, roughly 80% recorded once. The data derive from a study of blood T cell repertoires in COVID-19. Study at large: Whether acute or convalescent, the COVID-19 samples came from the United States, Italy and Spain. From T cells, B-cell-depleted T cells, or PBMCs came the material, which was cDNA or gDNA.

The study recruited people aged roughly 18 to 100 years across about two dozen US areas. The chain uses TRBV9 and TRBJ1-5; 7 bases are shared with TRBD1. Input material: PBMCs or T cells enriched from blood (not recorded which). The TCR originated in a middle-aged man who had been exposed to COVID-19. The CDR3 sequence is CASSEDRRGQPQHF. The DNA of the CDR3 is TGTGCCAGCAGCGAGGACAGGCGGGGTCAGCCCCAGCATTTT. The whole variable domain, remainder taken from reference TRBV9 and TRBJ1-5, is DSGVTQTPKHLITATGQRVTLRCSPRSGDLSVYWYQQSLDQGLQFLIQYYNGEERAKGNILERFSAQQFPDLHSELNLSSLELGDSALYFCASSEDRRGQPQHFGDGTRLSIL.